The 16 T cell receptor beta chains below were found in one sample sequenced in a study of CD4 T cells in relation to SARS-CoV-2 and coronaviruses. Antigens of these TCRs are unknown. Repertoires were generated with immunoSEQ multiplex PCR, while TCRdb's copy carries only in-frame clones and drops some. The table has 29,000 or so clones, around 78% seen once; the top ten hold roughly 22%. Before the COVID-19 pandemic, during about 2011-2019, CD4+ T cells were taken from unexposed donors. The cells were cultured for about ten days before CD4+ T cells were isolated. The sequenced material came from CD4+ T cells from PBMCs, cultured in vitro. These receptors were collected from a human donor in good health.

This chain links TRBV2 with TRBJ1-3; 8 positions agree with TRBD1. Germline loops: CDR1 SNHLY, CDR2 FYNNEI. There are 14 residues in the CDR3. The ends lost 6 bases at V and 4 bases at J; junction bases unmatched: 5. This CDR3 reads CASSGTGYGNTIYF. In DNA, the CDR3 is TGTGCCAGCAGCGGGACAGGATACGGAAACACCATATATTTT. The variable domain in full, with the rest retrieved from reference TRBV2 and TRBJ1-3, is EPEVTQTPSHQVTQMGQEVILRCVPISNHLYFYWYRQILGQKVEFLVSFYNNEISEKSEIFDDQFSVERPDGSNFTLKIRSTKLEDSAMYFCASSGTGYGNTIYFGEGSWLTVV.

This clone came up a few times. This rearrangement joins TRBV25-1 to TRBJ2-7, with 10 bases lining up with TRBD1. Germline V gene lookup returns CDR1 MGHDK and CDR2 SYGVNS. The CDR3 contains 13 residues. The V gene end was trimmed by 6 bases and the J gene end by 3 bases; junction bases not matched to a gene: 2. The CDR3 sequence: CASSGTGVYEQYF. The CDR3 bases are TGTGCCAGCAGCGGGACAGGGGTCTACGAGCAGTACTTC.

The V and J genes are TRBV5-1 and TRBJ2-3; tentatively, D is TRBD2 (5 bases). The CDR3 is 15 residues long. Germline-derived CDR1 and CDR2 are SGHRS and YFSETQ. V was clipped by 6 bases and J by 0 bases, with 14 bases between them. CDR3 in DNA: TGCGCCAGCAAATCGGGCAGCGGTAGCACAGATACGCAGTATTTT. Amino acid sequence: CASKSGSGSTDTQYF.

The chain joins TRBV10-3 to TRBJ1-4; D call uncertain. Trimming took 3 bases from V and 5 from J, leaving 13 bases between them. The V gene's germline CDR1 is ENHRY and CDR2 SYGVKD. The CDR3 totals 15 residues. CDR3 sequence reads: CAISEDKTENEKLFF. In DNA, the CDR3 is TGTGCCATCAGTGAAGACAAGACCGAGAATGAAAAACTGTTTTTT.

This CDR3 reads CASSQSPPGQKSDTYNSPLHF. In DNA, the CDR3 is TGTGCCAGCAGCCAATCCCCACCGGGACAGAAATCTGACACCTATAATTCACCCCTCCACTTT. The rearrangement links TRBV3-1 (or the pseudogene TRBV3-2) to TRBJ1-6, with 7 bases that match TRBD1. The CDR3 length is 21 residues. Per the germline V gene, CDR1 is LGHDT and CDR2 is YNNKEL (reference sequence). V lost 2 bases, J lost 2 bases, and 18 bases stayed unmatched.

The J gene is TRBJ2-1, the V gene TRBV7-2, with 9 bases aligning to TRBD2. This CDR3 comprises 15 residues. Germline V CDR1 and CDR2: SGHTA, FQGNSA. V shed 1 base and J 7 bases; nucleotides not matched to a gene: 5. CDR3 amino acids: CASSLVRLAGNEQFF. DNA for the CDR3: TGTGCCAGCAGCTTAGTGCGGCTAGCGGGGAATGAGCAGTTCTTC.

The chain joins TRBV7-2 to TRBJ2-2, with a tentative D call TRBD1 (5 bases). The germline V gene encodes CDR1 SGHTA and CDR2 FQGNSA. The V gene lost 5 bases and the J gene lost 5 bases, with 12 bases spanning the gap. CDR3 length: 14 amino acids. The CDR3 reads CASSTRQRTGELFF. The CDR3, as DNA: TGTGCCAGCAGCACCCGACAGAGAACCGGGGAGCTGTTTTTT.

The chain links TRBV7-2 to TRBJ1-2; weak D call: TRBD1 (6 bases). The CDR3 contains 14 residues. Germline CDR1 and CDR2: SGHTA and FQGNSA. The V and J ends lost 1 base and 4 bases respectively, with 10 bases between them. The CDR3 DNA is TGTGCCAGCAGCTTAGATCCCAGGGGCTATGGCTACACCTTC. The encoded protein is CASSLDPRGYGYTF.

The chain couples TRBV4-3 to TRBJ1-2; a weak D match, TRBD1 (5 bases). The CDR3 consists of 15 residues. Germline-derived CDR1 and CDR2 are LGHNA and YSLEER. Deletions cut 0 bases from V and 2 bases from J, with 10 bases between. DNA for the CDR3: TGCGCCAGCAGCCAAGATTGGGGCTCGAACTATGGCTACACCTTC. This translates into CASSQDWGSNYGYTF.

This clone has just one count. The chain links TRBV28 to TRBJ2-3; 9 nucleotides match TRBD2. The V segment lost 6 bases and the J segment 0 bases; nucleotides outside the gene matches: 4. This CDR3 has 15 residues. Per the germline V gene, CDR1 is MDHEN and CDR2 is SYDVKM. Here the CDR3 reads CASRTSGHSTDTQYF. As DNA, the CDR3 is TGTGCCAGCAGAACTAGCGGGCATAGCACAGATACGCAGTATTTT. The full variable domain, in which reference TRBV28 and TRBJ2-3 provide the parts outside the CDR3, is DVKVTQSSRYLVKRTGEKVFLECVQDMDHENMFWYRQDPGLGLRLIYFSYDVKMKEKGDIPEGYSVSREKKERFSLILESASTNQTSMYLCASRTSGHSTDTQYFGPGTRLTVL.

V gene TRBV5-6 combines with J gene TRBJ2-7; D unresolved. Germline V CDR1 and CDR2: SGHDT, YYEEEE. V gave up 0 bases and J gave up 0 bases, with 4 bases separating them. The CDR3 extends over 13 amino acids. The CDR3 here is CASSLGHSYEQYF. The CDR3 DNA sequence: TGTGCCAGCAGCTTGGGGCACTCCTACGAGCAGTACTTC.

The V call is TRBV6-2 or TRBV6-3, the J call TRBJ2-7; no clear D gene. This CDR3 is built from 11 residues. The germline V gene has CDR1 MNHEY and CDR2 SVGEGT. Deletions cut 4 bases from V and 3 bases from J, with 4 bases between. The CDR3 loop is CASSFDYEQYF. The CDR3 nucleotides read TGTGCCAGCAGTTTTGACTACGAGCAGTACTTC.

This chain links TRBV4-1 with TRBJ2-1, with TRBD2 identical over 9 bases. J lost 6 bases, V lost 1 base, and 7 bases had no gene match. The V gene's germline CDR1 is MGHRA and CDR2 YSYEKL. The CDR3 sequence is 16 residues long. CDR3 in amino acids: CASSQGLSGRSNEQFF. CDR3 DNA sequence: TGCGCCAGCAGCCAAGGGCTTAGCGGGAGAAGCAATGAGCAGTTCTTC.

The V call is TRBV9, the J call TRBJ2-7; tentatively, D is TRBD2 (6 bases). This CDR3 comprises 14 residues. V gave up 0 bases and J gave up 5 bases, with 12 bases separating them. CDR1 and CDR2 from the germline V gene are SGDLS and YYNGEE. CDR3 protein: CASSVGGERHEQYF. The CDR3, as DNA: TGTGCCAGCAGCGTAGGGGGGGAGCGCCACGAGCAGTACTTC.

This clone was observed a handful of times. The CDR3 here is CASSESAGEEDTQYF. In DNA form, the CDR3 reads TGTGCCAGCAGTGAATCGGCGGGAGAAGAAGATACGCAGTATTTT. This rearrangement joins TRBV25-1 to TRBJ2-3; 7 nucleotides match TRBD2. The CDR3 spans 15 residues. Losses at the gene ends were 1 base for V and 5 bases for J; bases not matched to a gene: 6. Germline V gene sequence: CDR1 MGHDK, CDR2 SYGVNS.

The CDR3 nucleotides are TGTGCCAGCAGCTTATCCAGCGGGAGTCCAGATACGCAGTATTTT. This translates into CASSLSSGSPDTQYF. The rearrangement uses TRBV7-3 and TRBJ2-3, with 8 bases that match TRBD2. Germline CDR1 is SGHTA and CDR2 is FQGTGA. This CDR3 contains 15 residues. V dropped 2 bases and J dropped 4; count of bases not matched to a gene: 5.